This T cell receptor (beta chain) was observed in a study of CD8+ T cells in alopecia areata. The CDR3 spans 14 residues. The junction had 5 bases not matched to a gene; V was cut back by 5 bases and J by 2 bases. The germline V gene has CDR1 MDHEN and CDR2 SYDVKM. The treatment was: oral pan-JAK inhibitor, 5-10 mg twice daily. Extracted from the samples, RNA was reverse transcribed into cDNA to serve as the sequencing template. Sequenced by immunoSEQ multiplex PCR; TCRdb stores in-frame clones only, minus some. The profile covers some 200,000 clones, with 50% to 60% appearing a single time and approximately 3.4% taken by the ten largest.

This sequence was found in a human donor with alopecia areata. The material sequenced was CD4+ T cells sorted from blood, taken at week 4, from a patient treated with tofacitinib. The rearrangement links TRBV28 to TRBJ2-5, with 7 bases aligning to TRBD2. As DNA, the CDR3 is TGTGCCAGCAGTCTAGCGGCCGAACAAGAGACCCAGTACTTC. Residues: CASSLAAEQETQYF.